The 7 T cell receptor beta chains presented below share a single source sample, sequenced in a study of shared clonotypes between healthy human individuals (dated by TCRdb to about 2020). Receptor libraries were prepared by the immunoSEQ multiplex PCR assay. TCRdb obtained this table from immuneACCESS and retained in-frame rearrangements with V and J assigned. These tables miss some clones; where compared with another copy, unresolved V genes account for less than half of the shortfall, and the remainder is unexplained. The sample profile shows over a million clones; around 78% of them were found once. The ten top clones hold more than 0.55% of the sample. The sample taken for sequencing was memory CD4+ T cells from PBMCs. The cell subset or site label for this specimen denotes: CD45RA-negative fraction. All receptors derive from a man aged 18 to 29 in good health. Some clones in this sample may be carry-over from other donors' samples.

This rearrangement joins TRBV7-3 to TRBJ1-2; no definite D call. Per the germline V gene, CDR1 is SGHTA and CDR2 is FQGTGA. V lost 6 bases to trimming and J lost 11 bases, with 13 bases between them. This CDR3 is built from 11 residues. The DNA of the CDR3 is TGTGCCAGCAGTTCTCACCCTCTATACACCTTC. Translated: CASSSHPLYTF.

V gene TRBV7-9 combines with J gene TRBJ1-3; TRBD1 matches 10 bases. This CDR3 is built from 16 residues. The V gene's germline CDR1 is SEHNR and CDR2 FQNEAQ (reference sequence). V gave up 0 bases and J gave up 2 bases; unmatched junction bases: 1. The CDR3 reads CASSLAGQGTGNTIYF. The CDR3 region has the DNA TGTGCCAGCAGCTTAGCGGGACAGGGGACTGGAAACACCATATATTTT.

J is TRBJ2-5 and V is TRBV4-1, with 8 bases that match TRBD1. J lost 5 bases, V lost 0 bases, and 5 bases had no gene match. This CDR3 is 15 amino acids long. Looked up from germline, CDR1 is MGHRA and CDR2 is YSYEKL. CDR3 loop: CASSQDSRGQETQYF. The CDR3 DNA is TGCGCCAGCAGCCAAGATAGCAGGGGGCAGGAGACCCAGTACTTC.

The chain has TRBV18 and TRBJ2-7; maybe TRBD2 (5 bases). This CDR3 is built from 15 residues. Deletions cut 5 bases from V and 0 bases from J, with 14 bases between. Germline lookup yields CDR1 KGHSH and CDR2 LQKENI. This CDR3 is CASSAVGGSSYEQYF. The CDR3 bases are TGTGCCAGCTCAGCGGTCGGAGGAAGCTCCTACGAGCAGTACTTC.

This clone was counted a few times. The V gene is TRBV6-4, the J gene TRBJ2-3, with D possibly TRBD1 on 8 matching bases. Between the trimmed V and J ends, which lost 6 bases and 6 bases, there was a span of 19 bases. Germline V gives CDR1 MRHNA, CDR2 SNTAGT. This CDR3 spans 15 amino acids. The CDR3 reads CASSQQGGDLDTQYF. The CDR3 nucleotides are TGTGCCAGCAGCCAACAGGGGGGGGATTTGGATACGCAGTATTTT.

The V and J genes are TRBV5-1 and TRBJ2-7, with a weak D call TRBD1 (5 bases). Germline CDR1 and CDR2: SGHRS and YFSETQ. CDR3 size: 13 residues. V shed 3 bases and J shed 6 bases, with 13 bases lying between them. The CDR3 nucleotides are TGCGCCAGCAGCTCGACAGCTTTAGTCGAGCAGTACTTC. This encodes CASSSTALVEQYF.

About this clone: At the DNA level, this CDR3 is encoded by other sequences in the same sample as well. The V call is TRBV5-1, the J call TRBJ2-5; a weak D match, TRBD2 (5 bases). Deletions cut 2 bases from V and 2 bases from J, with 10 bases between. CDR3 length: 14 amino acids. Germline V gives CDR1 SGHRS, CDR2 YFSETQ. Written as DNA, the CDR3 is TGCGCCAGCAGCTTATGGACGGGGCAAGAGACCCAGTACTTC. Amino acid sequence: CASSLWTGQETQYF.